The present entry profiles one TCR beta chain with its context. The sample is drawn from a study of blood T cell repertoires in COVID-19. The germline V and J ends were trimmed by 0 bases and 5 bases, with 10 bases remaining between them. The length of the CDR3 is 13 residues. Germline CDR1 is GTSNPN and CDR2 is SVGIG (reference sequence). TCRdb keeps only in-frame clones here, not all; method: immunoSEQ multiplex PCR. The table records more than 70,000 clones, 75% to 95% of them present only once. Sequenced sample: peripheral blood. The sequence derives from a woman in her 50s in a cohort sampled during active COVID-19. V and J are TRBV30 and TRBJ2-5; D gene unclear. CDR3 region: CAWSVRVGETQYF. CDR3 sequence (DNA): TGTGCCTGGAGTGTACGGGTCGGGGAGACCCAGTACTTC.